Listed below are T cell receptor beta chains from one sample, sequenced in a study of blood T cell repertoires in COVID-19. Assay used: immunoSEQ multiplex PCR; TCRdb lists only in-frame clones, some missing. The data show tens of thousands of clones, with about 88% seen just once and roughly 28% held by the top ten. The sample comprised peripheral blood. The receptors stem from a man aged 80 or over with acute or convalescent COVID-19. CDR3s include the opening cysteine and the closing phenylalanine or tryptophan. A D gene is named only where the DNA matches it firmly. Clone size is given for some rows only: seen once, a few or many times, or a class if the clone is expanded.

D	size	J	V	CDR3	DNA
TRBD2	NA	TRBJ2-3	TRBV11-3	CASSYAGAGTDTQYF	TGTGCCAGCAGCTACGCGGGAGCGGGCACAGATACGCAGTATTTT
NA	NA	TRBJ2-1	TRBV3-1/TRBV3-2	CASSSWPPISSDNEQFF	TGTGCCAGCAGCTCGTGGCCTCCCATTTCATCCGACAATGAGCAGTTCTTC
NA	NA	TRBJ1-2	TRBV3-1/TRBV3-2	CASSQSQGYGYTF	TGTGCCAGCAGCCAAAGTCAGGGCTATGGCTACACCTTC
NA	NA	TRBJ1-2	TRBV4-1	CASSQLGGYTF	TGCGCCAGCAGCCAACTGGGCGGCTACACCTTC
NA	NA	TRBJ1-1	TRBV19	CASSSKGPGIGTEAFF	TGTGCCAGTAGTTCAAAGGGGCCGGGTATAGGCACTGAAGCTTTCTTT
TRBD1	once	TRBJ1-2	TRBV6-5	CASKGDRVYGYTF	TGTGCCAGCAAAGGGGACAGGGTCTATGGCTACACCTTC
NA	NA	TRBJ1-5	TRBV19	CASRAAGTRNQPQHF	TGTGCCAGTAGGGCCGCGGGGACTCGCAATCAGCCCCAGCATTTT
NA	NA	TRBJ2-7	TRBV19	CASSPLSTYEQYF	TGTGCCAGTAGCCCTTTGTCTACCTACGAGCAGTACTTC
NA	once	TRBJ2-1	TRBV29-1	CSAGQDEQFF	TGCAGCGCGGGGCAGGATGAGCAGTTCTTC
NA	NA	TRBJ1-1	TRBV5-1	CASSFASENTEAFF	TGCGCCAGCAGCTTCGCTTCAGAGAACACTGAAGCTTTCTTT
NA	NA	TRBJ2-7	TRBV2	CASSSGIRPPYEQYF	TGTGCCAGCAGCTCCGGGATCCGCCCCCCCTACGAGCAGTACTTC
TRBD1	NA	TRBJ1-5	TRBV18	CASSLAQGGDQPQHF	TGTGCCAGCTCACTCGCCCAGGGGGGCGATCAGCCCCAGCATTTT
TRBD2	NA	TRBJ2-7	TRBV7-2	CASSLWRESYEQYF	TGTGCCAGCAGCTTATGGCGGGAGTCTTACGAGCAGTACTTC
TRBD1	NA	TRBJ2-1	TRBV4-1	CASSLRDRGNNEQFF	TGCGCCAGCAGCCTCCGGGACAGGGGGAACAATGAGCAGTTCTTC
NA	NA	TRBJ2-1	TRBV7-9	CASSTGQGGANEQFF	TGTGCCAGCAGTACCGGACAGGGAGGGGCCAATGAGCAGTTCTTC
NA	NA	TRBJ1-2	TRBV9	CASSARRRGTAYGYTF	TGTGCCAGCAGCGCACGACGTCGCGGGACGGCCTATGGCTACACCTTC
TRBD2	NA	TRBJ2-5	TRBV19	CASTGTSADVETQYF	TGTGCCAGTACCGGGACTAGCGCGGATGTGGAGACCCAGTACTTC
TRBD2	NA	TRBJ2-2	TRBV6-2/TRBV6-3	CASSPGTSGSYTGELFF	TGTGCCAGCAGCCCCGGGACTAGCGGGTCTTACACCGGGGAGCTGTTTTTT
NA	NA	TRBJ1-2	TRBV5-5	CASSSLDSYGYTF	TGTGCCAGCAGCTCGTTGGACAGCTATGGCTACACCTTC
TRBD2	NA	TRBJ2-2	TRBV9	CASSVGGLAGAGTGELFF	TGTGCCAGCAGCGTAGGGGGACTAGCGGGAGCGGGCACCGGGGAGCTGTTTTTT
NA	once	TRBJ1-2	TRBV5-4	CASSRRQVSPNYGYTF	TGTGCCAGCAGCCGCAGACAGGTTTCCCCTAACTATGGCTACACCTTC
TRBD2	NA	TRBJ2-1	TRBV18	CASSPLAGGLSEQFF	TGTGCCAGCTCACCCCTAGCGGGAGGGTTGAGTGAGCAGTTCTTC
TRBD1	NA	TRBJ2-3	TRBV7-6	CASSMGTGGSPKRHTQYF	TGTGCCAGCAGCATGGGGACAGGGGGGTCTCCGAAGAGACATACGCAGTATTTT
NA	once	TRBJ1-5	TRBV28	CASRRGSEQPQHF	TGTGCCAGCAGGCGGGGCAGTGAGCAGCCCCAGCATTTT
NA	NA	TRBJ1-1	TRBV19	CASDSRGQSNTEAFF	TGTGCCAGTGATTCCCGGGGTCAGTCGAACACTGAAGCTTTCTTT
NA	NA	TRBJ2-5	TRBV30	CAWRGRTNYGTHRGTQYF	TGTGCCTGGAGGGGGCGAACGAATTACGGGACTCACCGAGGGACCCAGTACTTC
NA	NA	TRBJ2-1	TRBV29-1	CSVEPVKGAYNEQFF	TGCAGCGTTGAACCCGTGAAGGGGGCCTACAATGAGCAGTTCTTC
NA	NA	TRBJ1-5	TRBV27	CASREGNQPQHF	TGTGCCAGCCGGGAGGGCAATCAGCCCCAGCATTTT
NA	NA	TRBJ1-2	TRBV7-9	CASSQRGGLHGYTF	TGTGCCAGCAGCCAGCGGGGGGGGCTTCACGGCTACACCTTC
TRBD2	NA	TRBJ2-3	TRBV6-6	CASRPELAGGPNTQYF	TGTGCCAGCAGGCCGGAACTAGCGGGAGGGCCAAATACGCAGTATTTT
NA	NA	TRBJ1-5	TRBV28	CASSLLTGEHSNQPQHF	TGTGCCAGCAGCCTCCTGACAGGAGAACATAGCAATCAGCCCCAGCATTTT
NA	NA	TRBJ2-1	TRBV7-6	CASSSGEYGEQFF	TGTGCCAGCAGCTCAGGGGAATACGGTGAGCAGTTCTTC
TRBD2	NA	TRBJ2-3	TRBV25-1	CASATGTTSETDTQYF	TGTGCCAGCGCGACCGGGACTACCAGCGAAACAGATACGCAGTATTTT
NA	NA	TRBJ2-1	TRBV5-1	CASSLTSTSIDNEQFF	TGCGCCAGCAGCTTGACTAGTACGTCGATCGACAATGAGCAGTTCTTC
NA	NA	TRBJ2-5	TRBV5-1	CASSPGLAGETQYF	TGCGCCAGCAGCCCGGGACTGGCGGGAGAGACCCAGTACTTC
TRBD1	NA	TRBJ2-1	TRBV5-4	CASSSMDRLLYNEQFF	TGTGCCAGCAGCTCAATGGACAGGCTACTTTACAATGAGCAGTTCTTC
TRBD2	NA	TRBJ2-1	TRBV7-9	CASSLADSGRSDYNEQFF	TGTGCCAGCAGCTTAGCGGATAGCGGGAGAAGTGACTACAATGAGCAGTTCTTC
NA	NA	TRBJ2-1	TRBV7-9	CASSPLALNDNEQFF	TGTGCCAGCAGCCCTCTAGCACTTAATGACAATGAGCAGTTCTTC
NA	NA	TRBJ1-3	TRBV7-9	CASSPSQVPGNTIYF	TGTGCCAGCAGCCCCTCACAGGTCCCTGGAAACACCATATATTTT
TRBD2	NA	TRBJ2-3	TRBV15	CATSRDGLAGVDTQYF	TGTGCCACCAGCAGAGACGGACTAGCGGGAGTAGATACGCAGTATTTT
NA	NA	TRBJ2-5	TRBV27	CASSFSAGKGQETQYF	TGTGCCAGCAGTTTCTCGGCAGGGAAGGGCCAAGAGACCCAGTACTTC
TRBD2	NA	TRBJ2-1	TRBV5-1	CASSLVLAGDSEQFF	TGCGCCAGCAGCTTGGTTCTAGCGGGAGATTCTGAGCAGTTCTTC
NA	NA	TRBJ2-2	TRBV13	CASTDGVNTGELFF	TGTGCCAGCACCGACGGGGTTAACACCGGGGAGCTGTTTTTT